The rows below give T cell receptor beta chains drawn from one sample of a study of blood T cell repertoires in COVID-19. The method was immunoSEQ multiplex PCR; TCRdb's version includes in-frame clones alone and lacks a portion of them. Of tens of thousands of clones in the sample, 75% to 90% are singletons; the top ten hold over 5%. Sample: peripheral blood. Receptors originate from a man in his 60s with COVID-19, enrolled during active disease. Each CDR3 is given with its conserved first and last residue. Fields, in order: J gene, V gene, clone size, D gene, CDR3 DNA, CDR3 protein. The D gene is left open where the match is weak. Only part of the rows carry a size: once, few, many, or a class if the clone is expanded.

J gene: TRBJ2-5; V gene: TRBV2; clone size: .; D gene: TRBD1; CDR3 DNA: TGTGCCAGCAGGACGGGACAGGGGGGAGAGACCCAGTACTTC; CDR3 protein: CASRTGQGGETQYF
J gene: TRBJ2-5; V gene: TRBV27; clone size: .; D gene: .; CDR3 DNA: TGTGCCAGCAGTTTCTCCCCCTACCAAGAGACCCAGTACTTC; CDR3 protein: CASSFSPYQETQYF
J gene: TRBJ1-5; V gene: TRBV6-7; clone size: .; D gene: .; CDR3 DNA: TGTGCCAGCACCCCAGATCCTATCTACCACTATAGCAATCAGCCCCAGCATTTT; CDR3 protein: CASTPDPIYHYSNQPQHF
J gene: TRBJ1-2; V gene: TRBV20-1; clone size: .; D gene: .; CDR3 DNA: TGCAGTGCCCGGACAGAGAATGGCTACACCTTC; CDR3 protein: CSARTENGYTF
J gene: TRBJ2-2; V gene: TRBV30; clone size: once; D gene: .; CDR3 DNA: TGTGCCTTGGAAGCAGGCAGTACTCTGGGCGGGGAGCTGTTTTTT; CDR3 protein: CALEAGSTLGGELFF
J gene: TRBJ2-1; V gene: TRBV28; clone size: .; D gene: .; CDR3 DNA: TGTGCCAGCAGTTTCCCAGACTCTTCCTACAATGAGCAGTTCTTC; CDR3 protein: CASSFPDSSYNEQFF
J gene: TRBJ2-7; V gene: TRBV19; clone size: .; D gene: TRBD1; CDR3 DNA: TGTGCCAGTAGTGCACCGGGACAGGGCGCCTACGAGCAGTACTTC; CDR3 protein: CASSAPGQGAYEQYF
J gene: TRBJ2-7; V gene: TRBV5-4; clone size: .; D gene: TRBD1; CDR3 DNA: TGTGCCAGCAGCACGCCGGGACAGAACGACGAGCAGTACTTC; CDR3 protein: CASSTPGQNDEQYF
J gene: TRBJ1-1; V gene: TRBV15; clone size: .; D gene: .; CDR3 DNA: TGTGCCACCAGCCTGGGGCGGAACACTGAAGCTTTCTTT; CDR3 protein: CATSLGRNTEAFF
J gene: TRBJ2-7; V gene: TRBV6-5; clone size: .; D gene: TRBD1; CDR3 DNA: TGTGCCAGCAGTTATGCGACAGGGACGAGGGAGCAGTACTTC; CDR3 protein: CASSYATGTREQYF
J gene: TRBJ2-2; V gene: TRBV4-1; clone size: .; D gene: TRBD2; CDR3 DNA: TGCGCCAGCAGCCCCTCAACTAGCGGGAGATACACCGGGGAGCTGTTTTTT; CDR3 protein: CASSPSTSGRYTGELFF
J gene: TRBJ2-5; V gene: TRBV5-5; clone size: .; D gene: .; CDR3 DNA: TGTGCCAGCAGCCCGGACTGGCAAGAGACCCAGTACTTC; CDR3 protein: CASSPDWQETQYF
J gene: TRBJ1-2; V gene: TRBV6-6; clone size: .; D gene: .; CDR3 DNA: TGTGCCAGCAGTTACTCAGGACAGAGCTATGGCTACACCTTC; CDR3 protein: CASSYSGQSYGYTF
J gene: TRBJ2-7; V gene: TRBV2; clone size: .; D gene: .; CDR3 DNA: TGTGCCAGCGAGGGTGGGGGGTACGAGCAGTACTTC; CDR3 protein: CASEGGGYEQYF
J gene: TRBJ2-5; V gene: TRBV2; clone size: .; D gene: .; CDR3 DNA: TGTGCCAGCAGTGAGTCGCGTTCGGAGACCCAGTACTTC; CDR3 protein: CASSESRSETQYF
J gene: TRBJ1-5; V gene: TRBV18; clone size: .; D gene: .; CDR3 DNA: TGTGCCAGCTCACCGTCAGGGGATGCGCAGCCCCAGCATTTT; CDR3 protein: CASSPSGDAQPQHF
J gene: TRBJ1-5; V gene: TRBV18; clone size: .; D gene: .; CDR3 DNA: TGTGCCAGCTCACCCGGCGGCTTACATCAGCCCCAGCATTTT; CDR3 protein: CASSPGGLHQPQHF
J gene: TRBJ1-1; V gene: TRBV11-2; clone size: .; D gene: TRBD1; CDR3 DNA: TGTGCCAGCAGCTACGACCGGGACAGGGGGCTAGGGGCTTTCTTT; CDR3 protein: CASSYDRDRGLGAFF
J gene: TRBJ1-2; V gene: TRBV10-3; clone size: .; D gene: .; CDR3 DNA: TGTGCCATCAGGAACAGGACAGAAGCTAACTATGGCTACACCTTC; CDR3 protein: CAIRNRTEANYGYTF
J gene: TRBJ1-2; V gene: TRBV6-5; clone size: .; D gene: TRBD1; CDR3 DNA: TGTGCCAGCAGCCAGGGGGTTGCCTATGGCTACACCTTC; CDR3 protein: CASSQGVAYGYTF
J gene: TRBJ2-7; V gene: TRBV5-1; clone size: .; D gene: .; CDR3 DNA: TGCGCCAGCACCGGGACACCAACCTCCTACGAGCAGTACTTC; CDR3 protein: CASTGTPTSYEQYF
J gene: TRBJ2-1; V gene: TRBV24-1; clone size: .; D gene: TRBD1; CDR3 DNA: TGTGCCACCAGTTACCATGGGGGCAGGGGGCATAATGAGCAGTTCTTC; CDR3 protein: CATSYHGGRGHNEQFF
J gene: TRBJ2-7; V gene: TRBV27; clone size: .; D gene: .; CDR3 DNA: TGTGCCAGCATGAGCAGGGCCGAGCAGTACTTC; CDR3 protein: CASMSRAEQYF
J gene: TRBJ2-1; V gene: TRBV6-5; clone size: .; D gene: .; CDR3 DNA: TGTGCCAGCAGCAGCCGGAGGACAGCGGACAATGAGCAGTTCTTC; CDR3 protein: CASSSRRTADNEQFF
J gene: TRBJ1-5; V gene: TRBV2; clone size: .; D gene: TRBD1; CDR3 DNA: TGTGCCAGCAGTTCTCGACAGGGTAACGAGCCCCAGCATTTT; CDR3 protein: CASSSRQGNEPQHF
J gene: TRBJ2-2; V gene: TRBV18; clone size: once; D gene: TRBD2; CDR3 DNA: TGTGCCAGCTCACCAAGGACTAGCGGCACCGGGGAGCTGTTTTTT; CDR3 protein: CASSPRTSGTGELFF
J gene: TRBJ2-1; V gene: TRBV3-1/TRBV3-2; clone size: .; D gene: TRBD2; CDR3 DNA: TGTGCCAGCAGCCAAGCACGGTTTGGGGGGGTCTTC; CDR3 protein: CASSQARFGGVF
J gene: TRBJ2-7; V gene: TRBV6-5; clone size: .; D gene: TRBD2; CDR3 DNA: TGTGCCAGCAGGGCGCTAGCGGGAAGTTACGAGCAGTACTTC; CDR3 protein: CASRALAGSYEQYF
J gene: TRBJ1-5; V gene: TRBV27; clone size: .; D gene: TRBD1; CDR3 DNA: TGTGCCAGCAAAGGGGGCCCTAGCAATCAGCCCCAGCATTTT; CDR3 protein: CASKGGPSNQPQHF
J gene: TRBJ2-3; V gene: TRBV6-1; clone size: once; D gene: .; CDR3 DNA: TGTGCCAGCACCACGACTGGGACAGATACGCAGTATTTT; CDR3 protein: CASTTTGTDTQYF
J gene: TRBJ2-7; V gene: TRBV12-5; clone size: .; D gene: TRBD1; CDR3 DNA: TGTGCTAGTGGTTTTTGGACAGGGGCCTACGAGCAGTACTTC; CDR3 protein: CASGFWTGAYEQYF
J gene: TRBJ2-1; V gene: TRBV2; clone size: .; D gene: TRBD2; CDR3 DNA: TGTGCCAGCAGTGGGCAAGCGGGAGTCTCTGATGAGCAGTTCTTC; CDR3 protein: CASSGQAGVSDEQFF
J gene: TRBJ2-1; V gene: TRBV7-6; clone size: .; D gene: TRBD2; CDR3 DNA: TGTGCCAGCAGCTTGGGAGCGGGAGCGTACAATGAGCAGTTCTTC; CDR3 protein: CASSLGAGAYNEQFF
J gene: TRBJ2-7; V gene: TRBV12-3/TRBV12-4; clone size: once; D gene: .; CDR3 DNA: TGTGCCAGCAGTTTTCACTATTCCTACGAGCAGTACTTC; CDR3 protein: CASSFHYSYEQYF
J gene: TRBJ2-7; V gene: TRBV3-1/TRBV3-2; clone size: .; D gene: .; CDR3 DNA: TGTGCCAGCAGCCAAGATCCAAGCTTCTACGAGCAGTACTTC; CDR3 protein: CASSQDPSFYEQYF
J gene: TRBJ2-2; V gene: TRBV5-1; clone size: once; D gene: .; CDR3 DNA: TGCGCCAGCAGCTTGGAGGGGGACAACACCGGGGAGCTGTTTTTT; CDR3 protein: CASSLEGDNTGELFF
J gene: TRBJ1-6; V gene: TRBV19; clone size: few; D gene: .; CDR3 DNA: TGTGCCAGTAGTATGGGCCAGCAGAATTCACCCCTCCACTTT; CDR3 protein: CASSMGQQNSPLHF
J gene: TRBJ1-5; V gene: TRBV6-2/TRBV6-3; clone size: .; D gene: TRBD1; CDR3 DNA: TGTGCCAGCAGTTACGGGGACAGGGAGGATCAGCCCCAGCATTTT; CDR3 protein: CASSYGDREDQPQHF
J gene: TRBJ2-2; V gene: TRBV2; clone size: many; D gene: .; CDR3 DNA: TGTGCCAGCATTAGAGACAGGAACACCGGGGAGCTGTTTTTT; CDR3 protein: CASIRDRNTGELFF
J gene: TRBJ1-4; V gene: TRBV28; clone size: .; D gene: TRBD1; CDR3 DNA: TGTGCCAGCAGTTTGTTGCCGGGACAGGGAATATCTTGGCTGTTTTTT; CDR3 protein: CASSLLPGQGISWLFF
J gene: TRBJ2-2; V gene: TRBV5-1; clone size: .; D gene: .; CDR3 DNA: TGCGCCAGCAGCACCCTGACAGGATCGAACACCGGGGAGCTGTTTTTT; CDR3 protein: CASSTLTGSNTGELFF
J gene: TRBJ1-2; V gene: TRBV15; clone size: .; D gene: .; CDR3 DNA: TGTGCCACCAGCAGAATCTTTATGGCAGGGCGAGGCTACACCTTC; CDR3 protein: CATSRIFMAGRGYTF